Listed below are T cell receptor beta chains from one sample, sequenced in a study of CD8+CD57+ T cells in acquired aplastic anemia. One entry per CDR3 protein results from TCRdb running MiXCR on the reads. The sample shows about 210,000 distinct CDR3 sequences, roughly 35% of them seen only once. Material: sorted CD4+, CD8+, or CD8+CD57+ T cells (not recorded which) from PBMCs. The receptors shown here come from a human donor in good health, serving as a control. The CDR3 runs from the conserved cysteine through the conserved F or W. Fields, in order: CDR3 DNA, CDR3 protein, V gene, J gene, D gene, clone size. D genes are given only for firm matches. Not every row has a clone size; where given, it reads once, few, many or a size class.

TGTGCCAGCAGGGGCGGACAGGGCTATGGCTACACCTTC	CASRGGQGYGYTF	TRBV25-1	TRBJ1-2	TRBD1	many
TGCAGTGCTAGAAGGGCCGGAGCTAACTATGGCTACACCTTC	CSARRAGANYGYTF	TRBV20-1	TRBJ1-2	.	many
TGTGCCAGCAGCCAAGTTGGCGGGACAGTGAACACCGGGGAGCTGTTTTTT	CASSQVGGTVNTGELFF	TRBV3-1	TRBJ2-2	.	few
TGTGCTAGTGGTTTGAACTACGAGCAGTACTTC	CASGLNYEQYF	TRBV12-5	TRBJ2-7	.	.
TGTGCCACCCGGGGACAGGGAAGGAATCAGCCCCAGCATTTT	CATRGQGRNQPQHF	TRBV24-1	TRBJ1-5	TRBD1	.
TGTGCCACCAGTCGACCCCACGGGACAGGGGCTGGAGATACGCAGTATTTT	CATSRPHGTGAGDTQYF	TRBV24-1	TRBJ2-3	TRBD1	.
TGTGCCAGCAGCGTAGAGGGGGGGACAGGGGAAGCTTTCTTT	CASSVEGGTGEAFF	TRBV9	TRBJ1-1	TRBD1	.
TGTGCCAGCAGCTACCATGGCACAGATACGCAGTATTTT	CASSYHGTDTQYF	TRBV7-9	TRBJ2-3	.	many
TGTGCCAGCAGTTACACTAGGGCAGGGAGCGTCAACACTGAAGCTTTCTTT	CASSYTRAGSVNTEAFF	TRBV6-2/TRBV6-3	TRBJ1-1	.	.
TGTGCCAGCAGCCCGACCAGGGGTTATGGCTACACCTTC	CASSPTRGYGYTF	TRBV7-8	TRBJ1-2	.	few
TGCAGCGTTGAGCGACGACAGGGGAACTACACCTTC	CSVERRQGNYTF	TRBV29-1	TRBJ1-2	TRBD1	many
TGTGCCAGCATGACAGACGGAACAAATTCGCCCCTCCGCTTT	CASMTDGTNSPLRF	TRBV2	TRBJ1-6	.	.
TGCAGTGCAGCCCACGGAAACACTGAAGCTTTCTTT	CSAAHGNTEAFF	TRBV20-1	TRBJ1-1	.	many
TGTGCCAGCAGCGTGCCGGGGGCGGGACCCTACGAGCAGTACTTC	CASSVPGAGPYEQYF	TRBV7-6	TRBJ2-7	.	.
TGTGCCAGCAGCGTAGCCCAAGCGATGGACAGTCCTGGAAACACCATATATTTT	CASSVAQAMDSPGNTIYF	TRBV9	TRBJ1-3	.	.
TGTGCCAGCAGGTTGCTAGCGAACACCGGGGAGCTGTTTTTT	CASRLLANTGELFF	TRBV2	TRBJ2-2	.	many
TGCAGCGTTGATGTCGGGAGGGGCAGGGGGACTGAAGCTTTCTTT	CSVDVGRGRGTEAFF	TRBV29-1	TRBJ1-1	TRBD1	.
TGCGCCAGCAGCCAAGCGGGAGGGCCCGTGCGCCCCCAAGAGACCCAGTACTTC	CASSQAGGPVRPQETQYF	TRBV4-1	TRBJ2-5	TRBD2	few
TGCAGTGCTAGTCGTCGGCAGGGGGCGAATTCACCCCTCCACTTT	CSASRRQGANSPLHF	TRBV20-1	TRBJ1-6	TRBD1	once
TGTGCCAGCAGTGAAGTTAGACAGGGGGCTATGTATGGCTACACCTTC	CASSEVRQGAMYGYTF	TRBV2	TRBJ1-2	TRBD1	.
TGTGCCAGCAGACTCGAGCCCCCCTACGAGCAGTACTTC	CASRLEPPYEQYF	TRBV2	TRBJ2-7	.	once
TGTGCCAGCAGCCGGACTAGATTTGAGACCCAGTACTTC	CASSRTRFETQYF	TRBV7-2	TRBJ2-5	TRBD2	many
TGTGCCAGCCGAAGAGCAGGTCAGCCCCAGCATTTT	CASRRAGQPQHF	TRBV12-3/TRBV12-4	TRBJ1-5	.	.
TGCGCCAGCAACCGACTGGATTCAACCTACGAGCAGTACTTC	CASNRLDSTYEQYF	TRBV5-1	TRBJ2-7	.	many
TGTGCCAGCAGCCAAGATCGAGGGACAGCCTCTGGAAACACCATATATTTT	CASSQDRGTASGNTIYF	TRBV3-1	TRBJ1-3	TRBD1	.
TGTGCCAGCAGCTTAGTCGCGAGGGAGACTGAAGCTTTCTTT	CASSLVARETEAFF	TRBV7-2	TRBJ1-1	.	many
TGTGCCAGCAGCTTAGTGTGGGGGCACTCAGGGCCTCCCGACACCGGGGAGCTGTTTTTT	CASSLVWGHSGPPDTGELFF	TRBV11-1	TRBJ2-2	.	.
TGCAGTGCTAGAGACCCATTAGCGGGAGAAGAGACCCAGTACTTC	CSARDPLAGEETQYF	TRBV20-1	TRBJ2-5	TRBD2	many
TGCGCCAGCAGCTGGGCGGGGGGGCTTAGCACAGATACGCAGTATTTT	CASSWAGGLSTDTQYF	TRBV5-1	TRBJ2-3	TRBD2	.
TGTGCCACCAGTGACAGGGACCTTAATGAGCAGTTCTTC	CATSDRDLNEQFF	TRBV24-1	TRBJ2-1	.	many
TGCGCCAGCAGCTTGGTGGGGACAGGGGTCCCCGAGCAGTACTTC	CASSLVGTGVPEQYF	TRBV5-1	TRBJ2-7	TRBD1	.
TGTGCCAGCAGCCAATTCGGGGTGAACACTGAAGCTTTCTTC	CASSQFGVNTEAFF	TRBV6-4	TRBJ1-1	.	.
TGTGCCAGCAGCGACTACAGGACCCGCTCTGGGGCCAACGTCCTGACTTTC	CASSDYRTRSGANVLTF	TRBV4-2	TRBJ2-6	.	.
TGTGCCAGCAGCCAAAATCGGACGGGTCTCTGGCATCAGCCCCAGCATTTT	CASSQNRTGLWHQPQHF	TRBV7-3	TRBJ1-5	.	many
TGCAGCGTGGGGCGGGGGGCGGAGGGGACTGAAGCTTTCTTT	CSVGRGAEGTEAFF	TRBV29-1	TRBJ1-1	.	many
TGTGCCAGTAGTATTGCGGGGGCCAGGGTTCAGGCCGGGGAAGCTTTCTTT	CASSIAGARVQAGEAFF	TRBV19	TRBJ1-1	.	many
TGTGCCAGCAGTGAATGGGACACTAATGAAAAACTGTTTTTT	CASSEWDTNEKLFF	TRBV25-1	TRBJ1-4	.	many
TGCGCCAGCAGCGACACTGAACGCTCTGGAAACACCATATATTTT	CASSDTERSGNTIYF	TRBV5-1	TRBJ1-3	.	few
TGTGCCAGCAGCCCGGGGGCAGCCACAACCTACGAGCAGTACTTC	CASSPGAATTYEQYF	TRBV9	TRBJ2-7	.	many
TGTGCCAGCAGCTTCTCGGCAAACACCTATGGCTACACCTTC	CASSFSANTYGYTF	TRBV5-5	TRBJ1-2	.	.
TGTACCAGCAGGTTGGGATCCGGAAACACCATATATTTT	CTSRLGSGNTIYF	TRBV12-3/TRBV12-4	TRBJ1-3	.	.
TGCAGTGCCCCTCGTTCCGTCACCGGGGAGCTGTTTTTT	CSAPRSVTGELFF	TRBV20-1	TRBJ2-2	.	many
TGTGCCAGCAGCTTAGCAGTCCCCACAGATACGCAGTATTTT	CASSLAVPTDTQYF	TRBV7-2	TRBJ2-3	.	many
TGTGCCAGCAGCGTAGAGTACGGGGAGCTGTTTTTT	CASSVEYGELFF	TRBV9	TRBJ2-2	.	many